These 20 T cell receptor beta chains share one sample of origin, sequenced in a study of blood T cell repertoires in COVID-19 (dated by TCRdb to 2020 to 2022). The library was generated by the immunoSEQ multiplex PCR assay. The immuneACCESS repertoire file appears here via TCRdb, limited to in-frame rearrangements. These files lack a portion of the clones; in checked studies, under half of the deficit traces to unresolved V genes, and the cause of the others is not known. This sample gives approximately 140,000 clones in total; approximately 88% of them show up just once. 28% of the sample is taken by the ten largest. Specimen: peripheral blood. These receptors originate from a human donor in a cohort sampled during active COVID-19.

The chain recombines TRBV7-9 with TRBJ1-1; D not certain. V was pared by 5 bases and J by 1 base, with 11 bases between. Germline V lookup: CDR1 SEHNR, CDR2 FQNEAQ (reference sequence). There are 14 residues in the CDR3. The CDR3 DNA sequence: TGTGCCAGCAGCCTAACACGGGAGAACACTGAAGCTTTCTTT. As protein: CASSLTRENTEAFF.

J is TRBJ2-2 and V is TRBV7-2; 7 bases match TRBD1. V gave up 2 bases and J gave up 3 bases; unmatched junction bases: 0. Germline V gives CDR1 SGHTA, CDR2 FQGNSA. This CDR3 is 14 amino acids long. The CDR3 DNA is TGTGCCAGCAGCTTAACAGGGGACACCGGGGAGCTGTTTTTT. It codes for CASSLTGDTGELFF.

CDR3 sequence (DNA): TGTGCCAGTAGTATCCACACAGGGGGCAATCAGCCCCAGCATTTT. This translates into CASSIHTGGNQPQHF. The chain employs TRBV19 and TRBJ1-5, with 7 bases identical to TRBD1. Germline V gives CDR1 LNHDA, CDR2 SQIVND (reference sequence). With V trimmed by 3 bases and J by 2 bases, 4 bases remained unmatched. The CDR3 is 15 residues long.

The chain uses TRBV9 and TRBJ1-5; 9 bases are shared with TRBD1. The CDR3 spans 15 residues. The junction had 3 bases not matched to a gene; V was cut back by 3 bases and J by 2 bases. Per the germline V gene, CDR1 is SGDLS and CDR2 is YYNGEE. The CDR3 DNA is TGTGCCAGCAGCGAGACAGGGGGACGCAATCAGCCCCAGCATTTT. It encodes CASSETGGRNQPQHF. Based on the CDR3 plus reference TRBV9 and TRBJ1-5, the full variable domain is DSGVTQTPKHLITATGQRVTLRCSPRSGDLSVYWYQQSLDQGLQFLIQYYNGEERAKGNILERFSAQQFPDLHSELNLSSLELGDSALYFCASSETGGRNQPQHFGDGTRLSIL.

The chain has TRBV7-2 and TRBJ1-1; 10 positions agree with TRBD1. This CDR3 spans 15 amino acids. Per the germline V gene, CDR1 is SGHTA and CDR2 is FQGNSA. V was clipped by 5 bases and J by 1 base; unmatched bases: 4. The CDR3 bases are TGTGCCAGCAGCCCGACAGGGGGCTGGAACACTGAAGCTTTCTTT. Translation: CASSPTGGWNTEAFF.

The chain combines TRBV2 with TRBJ1-6, with 10 bases identical to TRBD1. The CDR3 spans 15 residues. Germline lookup yields CDR1 SNHLY and CDR2 FYNNEI. V dropped 4 bases and J dropped 7; count of bases not matched to a gene: 4. The CDR3 nucleotides read TGTGCCAGCAGTGGACCGGGACAGGGGAATTCACCCCTCCACTTT. It specifies CASSGPGQGNSPLHF.

The V gene is TRBV10-3, the J gene TRBJ1-3; 8 positions match TRBD1. CDR3 length equals 14 residues. V dropped 10 bases and J dropped 0; count of bases not matched to a gene: 5. Germline V gene data show CDR1 as ENHRY and CDR2 as SYGVKD. CDR3 in amino acids: CATMGQDSGNTIYF. The DNA for the CDR3 is TGTGCCACCATGGGACAGGACTCTGGAAACACCATATATTTT.

In its sample, this clone was seen once. This rearrangement joins TRBV7-9 to TRBJ2-7; TRBD1 matches 7 bases. This CDR3 has 14 residues. V gave up 5 bases and J gave up 1 base; unmatched junction bases: 5. Germline V gene sequence: CDR1 SEHNR, CDR2 FQNEAQ (reference sequence). CDR3 nucleotides: TGTGCCAGCAGCCCGTTGGGACAGTCCTACGAGCAGTACTTC. It translates to CASSPLGQSYEQYF.

The rearrangement uses TRBV27 and TRBJ1-5; D is unresolved. Germline-derived CDR1 and CDR2 are MNHEY and SMNVEV (reference sequence). The CDR3 loop spans 17 amino acids. V shed 6 bases and J shed 0 bases, with 18 bases lying between them. The CDR3 nucleotides are TGTGCCAGCAGGGCCTGGGCCGGCCGTTATAGCAATCAGCCCCAGCATTTT. This gives the protein CASRAWAGRYSNQPQHF.

The chain joins TRBV7-8 to TRBJ2-7; possible D gene TRBD1, 5 bases. The length of the CDR3 is 17 residues. V dropped 1 base and J dropped 6 bases, with 22 bases sitting between them. From germline, CDR1 is SGHVS and CDR2 FQNEAQ. The CDR3 sequence: CASSLGYEAGRPGEQYF. CDR3 DNA: TGTGCCAGCAGCTTAGGGTATGAGGCAGGGCGCCCCGGCGAGCAGTACTTC.

The chain employs TRBV6-5 and TRBJ1-5; D gene uncertain. V dropped 6 bases and J dropped 7 bases, with 16 bases sitting between them. The CDR3 is 14 amino acids. Germline CDR1 and CDR2: MNHEY and SVGAGI. CDR3 nucleotide sequence: TGTGCCAGCAGACCGTCCAGCCGAGGACAGCCCCAGCATTTT. It encodes CASRPSSRGQPQHF.

The chain combines TRBV7-9 with TRBJ1-3; 7 positions match TRBD1. With V trimmed by 4 bases and J by 4 bases, 4 bases remained unmatched. There are 14 residues in the CDR3. CDR1 and CDR2 (germline): SEHNR, FQNEAQ (reference sequence). The chain's CDR3 is CASSYPTGGNTIYF. The CDR3 nucleotides read TGTGCCAGCAGCTATCCGACAGGGGGAAACACCATATATTTT.

The V gene is TRBV3-1 (or the pseudogene TRBV3-2), the J gene TRBJ1-1, with D tentatively TRBD1 (5 bases). V lost 4 bases, J lost 1 base, and 13 bases lay in between. The CDR3 runs to 15 residues. Per the germline V gene, CDR1 is LGHDT and CDR2 is YNNKEL (reference sequence). CDR3 nucleotides: TGTGCCAGCAGCCCAACGGACACTAAGAACACTGAAGCTTTCTTT. Translated: CASSPTDTKNTEAFF.

The V and J genes are TRBV27 and TRBJ2-1, with D possibly being TRBD2 (6 bases). Germline V CDR1 and CDR2: MNHEY, SMNVEV (reference sequence). The CDR3 has 15 residues. The ends were cut back, 7 bases at V and 4 bases at J, with 17 bases in the middle. The CDR3: CASTGNLGGYNEQFF. The CDR3 DNA reads TGTGCCAGCACCGGGAACCTGGGGGGTTACAATGAGCAGTTCTTC.

This clone was seen only once. The chain joins TRBV5-6 to TRBJ2-7, with D perhaps matching TRBD1 (6 bases). V lost 4 bases and J lost 1, with 15 bases in between. In germline, CDR1 is SGHDT, CDR2 YYEEEE. This CDR3 is built from 15 residues. CDR3 region: CASSRTATSSYEQYF. The CDR3 bases are TGTGCCAGCAGCCGGACAGCTACTAGTTCCTACGAGCAGTACTTC.

The genes are TRBV7-2 and TRBJ1-1, with 7 bases aligning to TRBD1. This CDR3 spans 14 amino acids. J was trimmed by 4 bases and V by 4 bases; bases with no gene match: 6. Germline lookup yields CDR1 SGHTA and CDR2 FQGNSA. In DNA form, the CDR3 reads TGTGCCAGCAGCTCTTCGACAGGGATCACTGAAGCTTTCTTT. Amino acids: CASSSSTGITEAFF.

V is TRBV13 and J is TRBJ2-1; 12 positions match TRBD2. V shed 5 bases and J 0 bases; nucleotides not matched to a gene: 8. Germline V gene sequence: CDR1 PRHDT, CDR2 FYEKMQ (reference sequence). The CDR3 is 18 residues long. The CDR3 region has the DNA TGTGCCAGCAGCCCCAGACTAGCGGGGGTACACTCCTACAATGAGCAGTTCTTC. This translates into CASSPRLAGVHSYNEQFF.

The V gene is TRBV7-9, the J gene TRBJ1-6, with D perhaps matching TRBD1 (6 bases). V was trimmed by 5 bases and J by 0 bases, leaving 14 bases between them. Germline values: CDR1 SEHNR, CDR2 FQNEAQ (reference sequence). The CDR3 length is 17 residues. The CDR3 is CASSQQGLSSYNSPLHF. CDR3 nucleotide sequence: TGTGCCAGCAGCCAACAGGGTTTGAGCTCCTATAATTCACCCCTCCACTTT.

In this sample, this clone turned up a few times. V is TRBV6-6 and J is TRBJ1-1, with a tentative D call TRBD1 (6 bases). CDR3 length: 13 residues. Germline V gives CDR1 MNHNY, CDR2 SVGAGI (reference sequence). V lost 10 bases and J 4 bases, leaving 16 bases between the germline ends. The chain's CDR3 is CATHRARGTEAFF. The CDR3 bases are TGTGCCACACACAGGGCGAGGGGCACTGAAGCTTTCTTT.

The rearrangement links TRBV11-2 to TRBJ2-7; the match to TRBD1 covers 8 bases. V dropped 2 bases and J dropped 0; count of bases not matched to a gene: 9. There are 17 residues in the CDR3. Germline V CDR1 and CDR2: SGHAT, FQNNGV. Here the CDR3 reads CASSLLLPGQASYEQYF. The CDR3 DNA sequence: TGTGCCAGCAGCTTACTCTTGCCGGGACAGGCCTCCTACGAGCAGTACTTC.